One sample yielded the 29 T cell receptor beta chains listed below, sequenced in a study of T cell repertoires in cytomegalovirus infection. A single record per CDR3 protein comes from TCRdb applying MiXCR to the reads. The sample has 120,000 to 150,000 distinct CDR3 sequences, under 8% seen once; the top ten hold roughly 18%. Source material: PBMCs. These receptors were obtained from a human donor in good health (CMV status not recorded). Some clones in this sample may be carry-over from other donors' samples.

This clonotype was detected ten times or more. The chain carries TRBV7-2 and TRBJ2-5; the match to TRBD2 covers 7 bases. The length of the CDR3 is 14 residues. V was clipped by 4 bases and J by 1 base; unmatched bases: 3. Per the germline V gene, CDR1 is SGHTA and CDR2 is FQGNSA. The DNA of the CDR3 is TGTGCCAGCAGCTCCGGACTAGGCCAAGAGACCCAGTACTTC. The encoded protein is CASSSGLGQETQYF.

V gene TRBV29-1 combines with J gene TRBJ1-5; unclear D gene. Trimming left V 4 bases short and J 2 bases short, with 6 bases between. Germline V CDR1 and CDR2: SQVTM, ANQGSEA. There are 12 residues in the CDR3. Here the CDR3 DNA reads TGCAGCGTTGGGGAGGGCAATCAGCCCCAGCATTTT. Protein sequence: CSVGEGNQPQHF.

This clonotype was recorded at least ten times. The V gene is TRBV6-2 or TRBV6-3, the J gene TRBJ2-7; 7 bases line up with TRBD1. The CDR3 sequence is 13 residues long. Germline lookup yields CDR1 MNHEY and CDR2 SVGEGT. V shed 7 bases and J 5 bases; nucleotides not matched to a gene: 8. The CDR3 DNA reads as TGTGCCAGCACCGTCGACAGGGTCCACGAGCAGTACTTC. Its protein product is CASTVDRVHEQYF.

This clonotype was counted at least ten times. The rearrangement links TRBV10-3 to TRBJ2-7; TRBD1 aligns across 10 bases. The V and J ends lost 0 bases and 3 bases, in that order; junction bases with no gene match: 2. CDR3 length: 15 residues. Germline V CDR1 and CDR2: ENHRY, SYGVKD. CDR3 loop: CAISESGQGIYEQYF. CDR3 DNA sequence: TGTGCCATCAGTGAGTCGGGACAGGGGATCTACGAGCAGTACTTC.

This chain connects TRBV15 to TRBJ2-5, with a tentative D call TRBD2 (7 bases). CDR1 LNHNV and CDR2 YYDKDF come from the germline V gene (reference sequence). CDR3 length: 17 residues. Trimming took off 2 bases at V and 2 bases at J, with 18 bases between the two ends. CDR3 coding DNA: TGTGCCACCAGCAGACCGAGAGGGGGGGACCTACAAGAGACCCAGTACTTC. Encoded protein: CATSRPRGGDLQETQYF.

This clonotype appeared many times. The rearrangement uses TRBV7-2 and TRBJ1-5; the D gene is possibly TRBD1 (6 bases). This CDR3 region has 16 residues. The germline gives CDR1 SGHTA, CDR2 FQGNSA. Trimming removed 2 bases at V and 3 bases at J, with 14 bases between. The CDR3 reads CASSLWGQGLNQPQHF. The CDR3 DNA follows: TGTGCCAGCAGCTTATGGGGGCAGGGGCTCAATCAGCCCCAGCATTTT.

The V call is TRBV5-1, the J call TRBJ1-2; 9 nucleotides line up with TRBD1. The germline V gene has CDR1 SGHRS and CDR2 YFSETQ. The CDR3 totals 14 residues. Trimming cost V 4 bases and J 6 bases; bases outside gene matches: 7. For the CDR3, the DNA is TGCGCCAGCAGCGTGGGACAGGGTGCGGATGGCTACACCTTC. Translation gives CASSVGQGADGYTF.

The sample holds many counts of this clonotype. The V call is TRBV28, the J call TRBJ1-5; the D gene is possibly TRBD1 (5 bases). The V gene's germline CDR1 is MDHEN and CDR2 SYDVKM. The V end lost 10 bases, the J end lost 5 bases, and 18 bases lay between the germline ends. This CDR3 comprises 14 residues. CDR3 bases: TGTGCCACCGTAACCCAGCAGGGCCATCAGCCCCAGCATTTT. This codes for CATVTQQGHQPQHF.

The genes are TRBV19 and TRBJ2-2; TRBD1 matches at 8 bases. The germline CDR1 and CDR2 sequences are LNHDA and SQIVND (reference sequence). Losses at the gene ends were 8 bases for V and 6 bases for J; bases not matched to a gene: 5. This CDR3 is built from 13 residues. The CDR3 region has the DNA TGTGCCAGTTTCGCACAGGGGGCCGGGGAGCTGTTTTTT. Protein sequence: CASFAQGAGELFF.

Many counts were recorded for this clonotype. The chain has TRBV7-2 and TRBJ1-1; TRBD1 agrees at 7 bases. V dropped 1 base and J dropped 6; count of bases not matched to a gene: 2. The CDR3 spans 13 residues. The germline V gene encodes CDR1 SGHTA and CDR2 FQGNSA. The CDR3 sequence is CASSLDRGAEAFF. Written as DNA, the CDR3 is TGTGCCAGCAGCTTAGACAGGGGCGCTGAAGCTTTCTTT.

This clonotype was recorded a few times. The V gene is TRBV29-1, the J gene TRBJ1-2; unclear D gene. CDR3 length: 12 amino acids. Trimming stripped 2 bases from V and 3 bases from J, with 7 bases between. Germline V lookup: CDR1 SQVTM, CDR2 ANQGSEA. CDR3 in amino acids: CSVERGYYGYTF. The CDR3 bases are TGCAGCGTTGAACGGGGATACTATGGCTACACCTTC.

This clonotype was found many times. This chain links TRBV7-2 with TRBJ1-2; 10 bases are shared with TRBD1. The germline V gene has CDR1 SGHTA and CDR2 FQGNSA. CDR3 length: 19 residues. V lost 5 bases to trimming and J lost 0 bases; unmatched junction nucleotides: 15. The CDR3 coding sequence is TGTGCCAGCAGCAACAGATGGGGGGGGACAGGGGATCCTAACTATGGCTACACCTTC. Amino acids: CASSNRWGGTGDPNYGYTF.

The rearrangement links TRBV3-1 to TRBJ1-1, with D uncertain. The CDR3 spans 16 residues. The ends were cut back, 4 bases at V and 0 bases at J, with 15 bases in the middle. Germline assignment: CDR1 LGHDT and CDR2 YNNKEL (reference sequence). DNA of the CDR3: TGTGCCAGCAGCCCAACCCGACAAATGATGAACACTGAAGCTTTCTTT. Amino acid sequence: CASSPTRQMMNTEAFF.

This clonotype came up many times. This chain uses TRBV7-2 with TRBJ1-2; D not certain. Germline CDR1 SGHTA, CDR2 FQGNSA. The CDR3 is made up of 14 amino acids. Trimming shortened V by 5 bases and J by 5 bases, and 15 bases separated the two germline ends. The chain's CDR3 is CASSRLTTAYGYTF. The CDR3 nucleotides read TGTGCCAGCAGCCGGTTGACAACGGCATATGGCTACACCTTC.

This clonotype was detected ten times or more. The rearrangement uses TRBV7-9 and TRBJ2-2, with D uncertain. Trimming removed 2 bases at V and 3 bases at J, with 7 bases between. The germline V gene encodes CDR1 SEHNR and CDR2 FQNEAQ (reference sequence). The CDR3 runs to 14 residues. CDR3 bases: TGTGCCAGCAGCTTAACTTGGGACACCGGGGAGCTGTTTTTT. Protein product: CASSLTWDTGELFF.

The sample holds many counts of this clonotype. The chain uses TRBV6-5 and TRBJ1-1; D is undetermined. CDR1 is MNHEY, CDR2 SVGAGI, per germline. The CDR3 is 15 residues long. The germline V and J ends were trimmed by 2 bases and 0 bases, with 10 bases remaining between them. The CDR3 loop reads CASSYGGGLNTEAFF. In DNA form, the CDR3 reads TGTGCCAGCAGTTACGGCGGAGGGTTGAACACTGAAGCTTTCTTT.

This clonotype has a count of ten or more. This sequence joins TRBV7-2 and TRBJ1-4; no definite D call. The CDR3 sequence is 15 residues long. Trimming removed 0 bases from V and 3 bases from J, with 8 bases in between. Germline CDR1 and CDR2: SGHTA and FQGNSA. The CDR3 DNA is TGTGCCAGCAGCTTAGCTGGGCAGTCTAATGAAAAACTGTTTTTT. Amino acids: CASSLAGQSNEKLFF.

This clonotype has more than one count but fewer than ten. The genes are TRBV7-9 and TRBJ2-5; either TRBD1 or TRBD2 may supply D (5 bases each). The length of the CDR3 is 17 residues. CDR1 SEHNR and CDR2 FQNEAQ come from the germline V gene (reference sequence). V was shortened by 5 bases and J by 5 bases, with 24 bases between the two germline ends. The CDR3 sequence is CASSPDLAGTSTETQYF. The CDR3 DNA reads TGTGCCAGCAGCCCTGACCTTGCCGGGACGTCCACTGAGACCCAGTACTTC. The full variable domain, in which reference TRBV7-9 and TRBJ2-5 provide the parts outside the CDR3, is DTGVSQNPRHKITKRGQNVTFRCDPISEHNRLYWYRQTLGQGPEFLTYFQNEAQLEKSRLLSDRFSAERPKGSFSTLEIQRTEQGDSAMYLCASSPDLAGTSTETQYFGPGTRLLVL.

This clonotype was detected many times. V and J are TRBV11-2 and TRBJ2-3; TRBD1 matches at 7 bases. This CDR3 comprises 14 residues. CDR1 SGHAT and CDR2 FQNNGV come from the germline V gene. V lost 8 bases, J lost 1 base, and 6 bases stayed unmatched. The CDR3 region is CASRQGLGTDTQYF. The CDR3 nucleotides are TGTGCCAGCCGACAGGGATTGGGCACAGATACGCAGTATTTT.

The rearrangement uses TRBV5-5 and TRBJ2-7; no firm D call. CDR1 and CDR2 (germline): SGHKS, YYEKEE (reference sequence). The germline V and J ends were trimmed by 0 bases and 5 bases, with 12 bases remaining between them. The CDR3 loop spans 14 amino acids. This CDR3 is CASSLGDRGDEQYF. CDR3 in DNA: TGTGCCAGCAGCTTGGGCGACCGAGGAGACGAGCAGTACTTC. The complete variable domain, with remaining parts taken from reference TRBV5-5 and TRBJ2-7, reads DAGVTQSPTHLIKTRGQQVTLRCSPISGHKSVSWYQQVLGQGPQFIFQYYEKEERGRGNFPDRFSARQFPNYSSELNVNALLLGDSALYLCASSLGDRGDEQYFGPGTRLTVT.

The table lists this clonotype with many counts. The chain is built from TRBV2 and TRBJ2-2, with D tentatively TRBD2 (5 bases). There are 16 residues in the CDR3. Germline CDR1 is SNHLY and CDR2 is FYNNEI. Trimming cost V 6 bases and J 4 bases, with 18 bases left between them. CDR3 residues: CASRQSSSPTTGELFF. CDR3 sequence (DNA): TGTGCCAGCAGACAATCTAGCTCCCCGACCACCGGGGAGCTGTTTTTT.

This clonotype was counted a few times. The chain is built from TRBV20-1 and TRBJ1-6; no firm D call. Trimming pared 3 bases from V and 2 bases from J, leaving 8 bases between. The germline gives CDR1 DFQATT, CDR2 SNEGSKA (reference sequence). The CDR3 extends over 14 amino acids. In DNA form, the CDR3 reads TGCAGTGCTAGGGAAGAAGCCTATAATTCACCCCTCCACTTT. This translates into CSAREEAYNSPLHF.

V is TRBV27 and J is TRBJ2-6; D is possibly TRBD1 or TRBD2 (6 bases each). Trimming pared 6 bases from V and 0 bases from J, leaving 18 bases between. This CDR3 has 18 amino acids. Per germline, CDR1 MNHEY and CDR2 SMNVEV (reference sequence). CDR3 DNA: TGTGCCAGCAGACCCCGCGGGACAAAAGCCTCTGGGGCCAACGTCCTGACTTTC. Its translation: CASRPRGTKASGANVLTF.

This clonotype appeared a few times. The CDR3 DNA reads as TGCGCCAGCAGCTTGGTCGGCGGGGCGTTAAACAATGAGCAGTTCTTC. It codes for CASSLVGGALNNEQFF. The V gene is TRBV5-1, the J gene TRBJ2-1; D possibly corresponds to TRBD2 (6 bases). CDR1 SGHRS and CDR2 YFSETQ come from the germline V gene. The CDR3 extends over 16 amino acids. Trimming left V 0 bases short and J 5 bases short, with 15 bases between. Supplemented by reference TRBV5-1 and TRBJ2-1, the full variable domain reads KAGVTQTPRYLIKTRGQQVTLSCSPISGHRSVSWYQQTPGQGLQFLFEYFSETQRNKGNFPGRFSGRQFSNSRSEMNVSTLELGDSALYLCASSLVGGALNNEQFFGPGTRLTVL.

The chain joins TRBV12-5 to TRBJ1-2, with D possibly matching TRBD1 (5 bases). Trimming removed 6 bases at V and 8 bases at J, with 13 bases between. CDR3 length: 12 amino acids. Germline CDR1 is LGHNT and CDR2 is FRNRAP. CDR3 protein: CASGPAGSGYTF. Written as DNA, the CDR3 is TGTGCTAGTGGCCCCGCAGGGAGCGGCTACACCTTC.

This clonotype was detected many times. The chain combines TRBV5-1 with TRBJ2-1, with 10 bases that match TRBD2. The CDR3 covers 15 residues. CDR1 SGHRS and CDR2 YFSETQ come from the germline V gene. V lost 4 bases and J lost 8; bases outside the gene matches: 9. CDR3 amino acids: CASSLPTSGRDEQFF. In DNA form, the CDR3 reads TGCGCCAGCAGCCTGCCGACTAGCGGGCGGGATGAGCAGTTCTTC.

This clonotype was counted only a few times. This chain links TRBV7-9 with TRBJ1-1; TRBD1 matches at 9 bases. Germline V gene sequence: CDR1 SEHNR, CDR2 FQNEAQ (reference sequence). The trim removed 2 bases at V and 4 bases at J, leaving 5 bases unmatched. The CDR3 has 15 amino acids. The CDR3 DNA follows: TGTGCCAGCAGCTTAAGGGTGGACAGGGGCACTGAAGCTTTCTTT. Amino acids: CASSLRVDRGTEAFF.

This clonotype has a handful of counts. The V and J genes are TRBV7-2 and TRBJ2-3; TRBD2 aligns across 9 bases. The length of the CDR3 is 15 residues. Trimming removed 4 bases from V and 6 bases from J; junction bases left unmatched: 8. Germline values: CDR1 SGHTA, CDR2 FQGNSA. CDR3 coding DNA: TGTGCCAGCAGCTCGACAAGCGGGGGGAGGGATACGCAGTATTTT. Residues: CASSSTSGGRDTQYF.

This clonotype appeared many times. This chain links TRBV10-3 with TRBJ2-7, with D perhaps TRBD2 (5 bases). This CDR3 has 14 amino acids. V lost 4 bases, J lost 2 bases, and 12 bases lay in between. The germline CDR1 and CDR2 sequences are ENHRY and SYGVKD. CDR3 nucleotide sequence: TGTGCCATCAGTGCGGGGATTTCACCCTACGAGCAGTACTTC. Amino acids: CAISAGISPYEQYF.